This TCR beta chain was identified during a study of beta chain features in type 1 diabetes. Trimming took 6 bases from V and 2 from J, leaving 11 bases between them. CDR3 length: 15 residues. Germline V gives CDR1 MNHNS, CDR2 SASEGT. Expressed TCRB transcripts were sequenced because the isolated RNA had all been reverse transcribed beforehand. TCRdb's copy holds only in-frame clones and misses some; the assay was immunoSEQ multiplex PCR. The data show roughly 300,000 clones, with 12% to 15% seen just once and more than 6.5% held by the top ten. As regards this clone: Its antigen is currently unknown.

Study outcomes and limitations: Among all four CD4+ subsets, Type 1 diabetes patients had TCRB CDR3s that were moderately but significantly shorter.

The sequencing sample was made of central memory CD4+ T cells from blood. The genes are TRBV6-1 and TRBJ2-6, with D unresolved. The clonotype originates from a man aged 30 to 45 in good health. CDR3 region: CASRAEAAGANVLTF. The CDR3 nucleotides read TGTGCCAGCAGGGCCGAGGCGGCTGGGGCCAACGTCCTGACTTTC.